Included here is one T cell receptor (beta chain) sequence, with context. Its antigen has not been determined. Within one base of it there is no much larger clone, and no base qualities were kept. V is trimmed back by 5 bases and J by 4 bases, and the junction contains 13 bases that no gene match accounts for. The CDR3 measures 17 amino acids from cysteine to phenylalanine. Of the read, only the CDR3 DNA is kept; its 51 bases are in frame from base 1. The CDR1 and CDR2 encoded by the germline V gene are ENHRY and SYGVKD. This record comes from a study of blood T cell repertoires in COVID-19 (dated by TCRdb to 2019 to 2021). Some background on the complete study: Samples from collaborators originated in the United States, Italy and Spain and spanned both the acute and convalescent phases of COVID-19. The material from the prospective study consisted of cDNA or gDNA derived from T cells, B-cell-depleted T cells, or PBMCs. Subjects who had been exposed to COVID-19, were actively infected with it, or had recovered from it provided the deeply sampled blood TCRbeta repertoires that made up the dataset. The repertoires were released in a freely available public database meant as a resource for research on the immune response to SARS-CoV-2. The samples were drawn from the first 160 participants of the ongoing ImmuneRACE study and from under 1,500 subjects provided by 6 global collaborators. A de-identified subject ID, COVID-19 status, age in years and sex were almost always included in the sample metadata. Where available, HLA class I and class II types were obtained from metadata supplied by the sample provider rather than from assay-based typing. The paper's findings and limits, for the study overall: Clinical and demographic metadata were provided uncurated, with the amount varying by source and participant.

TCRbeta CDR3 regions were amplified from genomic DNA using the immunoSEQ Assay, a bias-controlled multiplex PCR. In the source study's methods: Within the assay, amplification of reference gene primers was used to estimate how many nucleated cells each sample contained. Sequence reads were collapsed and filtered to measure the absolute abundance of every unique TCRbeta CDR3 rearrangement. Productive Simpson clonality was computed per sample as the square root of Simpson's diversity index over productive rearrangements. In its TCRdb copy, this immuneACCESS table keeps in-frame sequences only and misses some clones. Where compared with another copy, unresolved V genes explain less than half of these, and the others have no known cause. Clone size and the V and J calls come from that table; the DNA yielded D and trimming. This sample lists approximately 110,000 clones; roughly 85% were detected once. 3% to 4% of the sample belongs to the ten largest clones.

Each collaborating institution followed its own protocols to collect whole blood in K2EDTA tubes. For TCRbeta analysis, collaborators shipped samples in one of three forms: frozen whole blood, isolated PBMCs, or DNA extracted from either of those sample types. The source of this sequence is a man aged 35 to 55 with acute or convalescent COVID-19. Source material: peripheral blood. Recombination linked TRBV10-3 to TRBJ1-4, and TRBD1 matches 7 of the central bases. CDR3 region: CAISSDRVGEGNEKLFF. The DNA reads TGTGCCATCAGTTCAGACAGGGTCGGTGAGGGTAATGAAAAACTGTTTTTT.